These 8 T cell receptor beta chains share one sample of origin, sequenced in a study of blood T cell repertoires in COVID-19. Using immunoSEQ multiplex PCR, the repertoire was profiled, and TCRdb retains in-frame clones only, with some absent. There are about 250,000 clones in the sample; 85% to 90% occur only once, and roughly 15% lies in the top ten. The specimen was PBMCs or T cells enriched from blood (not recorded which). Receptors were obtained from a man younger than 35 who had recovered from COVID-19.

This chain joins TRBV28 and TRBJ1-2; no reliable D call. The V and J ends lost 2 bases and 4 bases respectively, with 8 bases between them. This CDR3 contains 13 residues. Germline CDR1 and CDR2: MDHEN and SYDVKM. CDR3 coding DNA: TGTGCCAGCAGTTTAGGGAGCTCCTATGGCTACACCTTC. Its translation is CASSLGSSYGYTF.

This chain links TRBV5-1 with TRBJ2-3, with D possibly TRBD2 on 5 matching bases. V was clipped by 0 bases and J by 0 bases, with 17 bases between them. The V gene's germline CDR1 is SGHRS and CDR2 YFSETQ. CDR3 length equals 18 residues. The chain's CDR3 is CASSLGGWTGTSTDTQYF. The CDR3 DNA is TGCGCCAGCAGCTTGGGAGGGTGGACTGGCACTAGCACAGATACGCAGTATTTT.

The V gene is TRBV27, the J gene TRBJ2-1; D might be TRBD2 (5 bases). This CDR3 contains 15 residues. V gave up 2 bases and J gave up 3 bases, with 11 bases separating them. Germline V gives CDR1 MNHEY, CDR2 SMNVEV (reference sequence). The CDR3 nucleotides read TGTGCCAGCAGTTTACCGAGGGCCCTCTACAATGAGCAGTTCTTC. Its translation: CASSLPRALYNEQFF.

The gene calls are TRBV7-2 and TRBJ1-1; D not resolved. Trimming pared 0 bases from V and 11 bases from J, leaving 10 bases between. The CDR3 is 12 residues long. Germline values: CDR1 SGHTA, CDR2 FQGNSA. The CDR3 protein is CASSLAFGEAFF. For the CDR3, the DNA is TGTGCCAGCAGCTTAGCGTTTGGGGAGGCTTTCTTT.

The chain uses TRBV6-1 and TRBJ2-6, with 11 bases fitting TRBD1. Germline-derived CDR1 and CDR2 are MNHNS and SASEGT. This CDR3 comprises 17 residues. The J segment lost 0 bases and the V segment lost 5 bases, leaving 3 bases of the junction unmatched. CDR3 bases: TGTGCCAGCAGTAAAGGGACAGGGGGCTCTGGGGCCAACGTCCTGACTTTC. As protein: CASSKGTGGSGANVLTF.

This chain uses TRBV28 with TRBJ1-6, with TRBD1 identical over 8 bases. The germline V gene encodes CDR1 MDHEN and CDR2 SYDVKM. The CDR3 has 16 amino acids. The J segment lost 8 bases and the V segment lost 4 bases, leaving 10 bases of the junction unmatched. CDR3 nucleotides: TGTGCCAGCAGTTCCGCGGGGCAGGGGGCGTATTCACCCCTCCACTTT. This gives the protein CASSSAGQGAYSPLHF.

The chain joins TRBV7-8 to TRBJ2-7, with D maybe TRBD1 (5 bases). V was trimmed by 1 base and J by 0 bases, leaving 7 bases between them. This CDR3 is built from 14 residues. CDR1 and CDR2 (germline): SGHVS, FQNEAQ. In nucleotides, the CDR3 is TGTGCCAGCAGCTTAGAAGGGGTCTCCTACGAGCAGTACTTC. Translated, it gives CASSLEGVSYEQYF.

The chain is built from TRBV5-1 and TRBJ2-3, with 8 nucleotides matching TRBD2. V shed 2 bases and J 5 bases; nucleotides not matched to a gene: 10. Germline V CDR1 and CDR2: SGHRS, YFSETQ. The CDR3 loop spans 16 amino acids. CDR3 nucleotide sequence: TGCGCCAGCAGCTTCGGGGGGGTTTTTGCGGGAGATACGCAGTATTTT. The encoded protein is CASSFGGVFAGDTQYF.